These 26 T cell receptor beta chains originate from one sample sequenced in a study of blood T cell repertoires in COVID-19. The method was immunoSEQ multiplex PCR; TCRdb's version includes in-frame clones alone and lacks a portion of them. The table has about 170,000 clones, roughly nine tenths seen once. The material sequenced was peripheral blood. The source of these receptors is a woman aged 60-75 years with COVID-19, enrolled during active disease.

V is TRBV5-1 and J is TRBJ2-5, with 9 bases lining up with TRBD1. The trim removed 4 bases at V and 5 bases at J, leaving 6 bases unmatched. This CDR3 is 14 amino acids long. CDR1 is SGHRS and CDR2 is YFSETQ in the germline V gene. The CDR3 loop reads CASSATGGRETQYF. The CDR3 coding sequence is TGCGCCAGCAGCGCCACAGGGGGCCGTGAGACCCAGTACTTC.

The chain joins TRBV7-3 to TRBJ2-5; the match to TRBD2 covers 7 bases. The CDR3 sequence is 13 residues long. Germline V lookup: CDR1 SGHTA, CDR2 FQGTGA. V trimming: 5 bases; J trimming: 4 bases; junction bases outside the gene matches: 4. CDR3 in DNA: TGTGCCAGCAGCCGGGGACTATTAGAGACCCAGTACTTC. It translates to CASSRGLLETQYF.

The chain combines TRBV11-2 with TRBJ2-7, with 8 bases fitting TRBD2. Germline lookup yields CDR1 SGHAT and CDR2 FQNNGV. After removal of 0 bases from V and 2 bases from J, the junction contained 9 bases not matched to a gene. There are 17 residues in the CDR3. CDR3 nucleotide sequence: TGTGCCAGCAGCTTAGATTCGGGGGGGGGCCAGCCCTACGAGCAGTACTTC. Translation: CASSLDSGGGQPYEQYF.

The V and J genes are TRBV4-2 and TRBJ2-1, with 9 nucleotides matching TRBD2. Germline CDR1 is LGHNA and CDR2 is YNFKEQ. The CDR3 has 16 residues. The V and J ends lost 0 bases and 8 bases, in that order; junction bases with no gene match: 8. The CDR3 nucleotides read TGTGCCAGCAGCCAAGATGGGACTAGCATTTCGGATGAGCAGTTCTTC. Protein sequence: CASSQDGTSISDEQFF.

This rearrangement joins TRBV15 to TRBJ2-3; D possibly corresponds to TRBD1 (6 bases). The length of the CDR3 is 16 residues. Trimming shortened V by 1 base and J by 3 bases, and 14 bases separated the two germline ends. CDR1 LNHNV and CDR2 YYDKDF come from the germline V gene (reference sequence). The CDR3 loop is CATSRGINRETDTQYF. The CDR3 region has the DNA TGTGCCACCAGCAGAGGGATTAACAGGGAGACAGATACGCAGTATTTT.

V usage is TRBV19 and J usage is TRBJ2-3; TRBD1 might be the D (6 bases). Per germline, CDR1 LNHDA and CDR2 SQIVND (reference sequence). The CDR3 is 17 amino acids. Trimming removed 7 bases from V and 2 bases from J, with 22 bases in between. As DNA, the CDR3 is TGTGCCAGTACCATTAGCCTCAGGGGAGCCTACACAGATACGCAGTATTTT. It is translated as CASTISLRGAYTDTQYF. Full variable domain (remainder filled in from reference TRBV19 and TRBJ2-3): DGGITQSPKYLFRKEGQNVTLSCEQNLNHDAMYWYRQDPGQGLRLIYYSQIVNDFQKGDIAEGYSVSREKKESFPLTVTSAQKNPTAFYLCASTISLRGAYTDTQYFGPGTRLTVL.

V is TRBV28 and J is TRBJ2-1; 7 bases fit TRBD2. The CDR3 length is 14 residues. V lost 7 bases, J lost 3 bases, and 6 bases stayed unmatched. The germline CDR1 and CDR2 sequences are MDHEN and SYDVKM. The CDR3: CASKASGNYNEQFF. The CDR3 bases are TGTGCCAGCAAGGCGAGCGGGAACTACAATGAGCAGTTCTTC.

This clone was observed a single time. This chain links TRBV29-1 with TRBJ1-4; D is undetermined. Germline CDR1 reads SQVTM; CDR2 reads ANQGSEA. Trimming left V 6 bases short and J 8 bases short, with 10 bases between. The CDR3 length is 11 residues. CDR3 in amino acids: CSVRPGEKLFF. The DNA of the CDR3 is TGCAGCGTACGCCCGGGAGAAAAACTGTTTTTT.

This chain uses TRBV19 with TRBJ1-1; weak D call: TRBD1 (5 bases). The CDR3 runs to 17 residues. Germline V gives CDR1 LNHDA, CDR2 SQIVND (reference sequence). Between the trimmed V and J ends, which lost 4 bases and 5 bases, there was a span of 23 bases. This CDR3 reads CASSTPVGGSWRTEAFF. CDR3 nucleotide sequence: TGTGCCAGTAGTACTCCGGTGGGGGGATCGTGGCGAACTGAAGCTTTCTTT.

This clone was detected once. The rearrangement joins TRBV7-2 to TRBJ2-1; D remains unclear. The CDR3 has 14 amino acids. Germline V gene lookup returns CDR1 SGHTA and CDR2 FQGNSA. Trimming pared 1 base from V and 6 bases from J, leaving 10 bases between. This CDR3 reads CASSLDPTGNEQFF. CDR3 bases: TGTGCCAGCAGCTTAGATCCGACGGGCAATGAGCAGTTCTTC.

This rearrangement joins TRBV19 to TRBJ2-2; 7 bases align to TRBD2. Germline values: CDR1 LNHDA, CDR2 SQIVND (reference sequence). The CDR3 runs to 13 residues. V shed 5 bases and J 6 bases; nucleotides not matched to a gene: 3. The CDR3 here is CASSRAGAGELFF. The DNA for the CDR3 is TGTGCCAGTAGTCGGGCGGGAGCCGGGGAGCTGTTTTTT.

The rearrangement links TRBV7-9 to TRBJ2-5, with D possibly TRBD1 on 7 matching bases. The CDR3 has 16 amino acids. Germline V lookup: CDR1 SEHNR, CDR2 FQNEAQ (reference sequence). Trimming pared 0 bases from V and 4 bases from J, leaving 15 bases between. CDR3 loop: CASSLAGGGAGETQYF. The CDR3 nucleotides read TGTGCCAGCAGCTTAGCAGGAGGGGGCGCGGGAGAGACCCAGTACTTC.

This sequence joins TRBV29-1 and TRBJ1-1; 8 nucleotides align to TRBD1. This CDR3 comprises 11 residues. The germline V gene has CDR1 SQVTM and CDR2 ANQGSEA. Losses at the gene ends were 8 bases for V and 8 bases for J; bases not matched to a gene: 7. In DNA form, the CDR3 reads TGCAGCTCACAGGGGACAGGAGAAGCTTTCTTT. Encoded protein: CSSQGTGEAFF.

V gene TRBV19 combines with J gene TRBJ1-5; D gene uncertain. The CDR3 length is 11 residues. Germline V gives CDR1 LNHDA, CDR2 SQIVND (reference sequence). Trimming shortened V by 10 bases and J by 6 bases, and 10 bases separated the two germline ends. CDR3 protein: CATGRGQPQHF. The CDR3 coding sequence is TGTGCCACCGGCCGGGGTCAGCCCCAGCATTTT.

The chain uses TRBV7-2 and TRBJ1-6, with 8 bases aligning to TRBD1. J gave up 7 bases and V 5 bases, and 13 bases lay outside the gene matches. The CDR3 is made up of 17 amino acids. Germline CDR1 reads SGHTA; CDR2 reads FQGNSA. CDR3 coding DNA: TGTGCCAGCAGCGCCAGGACAGGGACGGTTTGGAATTCACCCCTCCACTTT. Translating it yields CASSARTGTVWNSPLHF. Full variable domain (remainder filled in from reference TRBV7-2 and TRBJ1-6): GAGVSQSPSNKVTEKGKDVELRCDPISGHTALYWYRQSLGQGLEFLIYFQGNSAPDKSGLPSDRFSAERTGGSVSTLTIQRTQQEDSAVYLCASSARTGTVWNSPLHFGNGTRLTVT.

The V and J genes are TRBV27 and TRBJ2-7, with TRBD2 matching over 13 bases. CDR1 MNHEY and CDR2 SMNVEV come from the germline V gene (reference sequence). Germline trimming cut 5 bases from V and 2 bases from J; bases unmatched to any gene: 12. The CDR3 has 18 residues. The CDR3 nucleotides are TGTGCCAGCAGTCTGAGGGGGACTAGCGGGATTCCCCCCTACGAGCAGTACTTC. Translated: CASSLRGTSGIPPYEQYF.

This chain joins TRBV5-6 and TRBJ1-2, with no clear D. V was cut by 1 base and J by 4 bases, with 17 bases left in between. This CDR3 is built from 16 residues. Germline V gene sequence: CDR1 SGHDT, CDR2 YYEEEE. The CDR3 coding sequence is TGTGCCAGCAGCTTGACCCTCACAGCCCCCTTCTATGGCTACACCTTC. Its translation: CASSLTLTAPFYGYTF.

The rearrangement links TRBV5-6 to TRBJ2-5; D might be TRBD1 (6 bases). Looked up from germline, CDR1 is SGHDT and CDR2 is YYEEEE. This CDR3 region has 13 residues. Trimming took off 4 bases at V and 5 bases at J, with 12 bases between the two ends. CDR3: CASSEQGRETQYF. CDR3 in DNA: TGTGCCAGCAGCGAACAGGGAAGGGAGACCCAGTACTTC.

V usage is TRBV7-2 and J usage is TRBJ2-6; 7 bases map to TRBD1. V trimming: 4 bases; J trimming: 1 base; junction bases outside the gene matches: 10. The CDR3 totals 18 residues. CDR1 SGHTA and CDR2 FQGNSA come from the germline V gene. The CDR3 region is CASSSIDRVISGANVLTF. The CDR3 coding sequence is TGTGCCAGCAGCTCTATAGACAGGGTCATTTCTGGGGCCAACGTCCTGACTTTC.

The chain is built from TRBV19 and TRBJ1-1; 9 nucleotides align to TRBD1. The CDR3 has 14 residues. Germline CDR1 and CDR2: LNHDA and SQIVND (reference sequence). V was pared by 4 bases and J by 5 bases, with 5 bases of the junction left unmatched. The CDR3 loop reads CASSKRQGETEAFF. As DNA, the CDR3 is TGTGCCAGTAGTAAAAGACAGGGGGAAACTGAAGCTTTCTTT.

The CDR3 sequence is CASSSGRGDPKNIQYF. CDR3 in DNA: TGTGCCAGCAGCTCGGGGCGGGGGGATCCCAAAAACATTCAGTACTTC. This chain uses TRBV7-9 with TRBJ2-4; 8 bases align to TRBD2. Trimming at V came to 4 bases and at J to 2 bases, leaving 7 bases not matched to a gene. The CDR3 spans 16 residues. Germline V gives CDR1 SEHNR, CDR2 FQNEAQ (reference sequence).

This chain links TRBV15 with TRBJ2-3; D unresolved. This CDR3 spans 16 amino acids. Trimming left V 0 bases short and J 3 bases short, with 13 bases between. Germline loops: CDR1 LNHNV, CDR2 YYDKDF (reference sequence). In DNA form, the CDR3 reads TGTGCCACCAGCAGAGATCTCCCCGCCCGGACAGATACGCAGTATTTT. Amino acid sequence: CATSRDLPARTDTQYF.

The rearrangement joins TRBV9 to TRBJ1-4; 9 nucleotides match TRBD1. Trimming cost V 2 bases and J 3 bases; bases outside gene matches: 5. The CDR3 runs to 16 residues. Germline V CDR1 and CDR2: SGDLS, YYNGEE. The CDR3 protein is CASSVGQGPPNEKLFF. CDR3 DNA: TGTGCCAGCAGCGTCGGACAGGGGCCACCTAATGAAAAACTGTTTTTT.

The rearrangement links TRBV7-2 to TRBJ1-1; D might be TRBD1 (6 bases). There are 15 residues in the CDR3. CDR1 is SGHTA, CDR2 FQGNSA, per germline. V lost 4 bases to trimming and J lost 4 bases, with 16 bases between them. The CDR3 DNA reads TGTGCCAGCAGCTCTCCAGGCAGGGGCCTCACTGAAGCTTTCTTT. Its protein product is CASSSPGRGLTEAFF.

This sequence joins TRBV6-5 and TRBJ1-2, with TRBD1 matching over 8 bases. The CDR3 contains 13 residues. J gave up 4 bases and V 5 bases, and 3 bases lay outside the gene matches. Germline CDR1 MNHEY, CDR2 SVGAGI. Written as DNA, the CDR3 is TGTGCCAGCAGTAGACAGGGGCTCTATGGCTACACCTTC. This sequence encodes CASSRQGLYGYTF.

The CDR3 nucleotides read TGTGCCTGGACAGGGGCGTACTCTGGAAACACCATATATTTT. Amino acids: CAWTGAYSGNTIYF. V gene TRBV30 combines with J gene TRBJ1-3, with D possibly TRBD1 on 6 matching bases. The V and J ends lost 4 bases and 0 bases respectively, with 10 bases between them. CDR3 length: 14 amino acids. Germline V gene data show CDR1 as GTSNPN and CDR2 as SVGIG (reference sequence).